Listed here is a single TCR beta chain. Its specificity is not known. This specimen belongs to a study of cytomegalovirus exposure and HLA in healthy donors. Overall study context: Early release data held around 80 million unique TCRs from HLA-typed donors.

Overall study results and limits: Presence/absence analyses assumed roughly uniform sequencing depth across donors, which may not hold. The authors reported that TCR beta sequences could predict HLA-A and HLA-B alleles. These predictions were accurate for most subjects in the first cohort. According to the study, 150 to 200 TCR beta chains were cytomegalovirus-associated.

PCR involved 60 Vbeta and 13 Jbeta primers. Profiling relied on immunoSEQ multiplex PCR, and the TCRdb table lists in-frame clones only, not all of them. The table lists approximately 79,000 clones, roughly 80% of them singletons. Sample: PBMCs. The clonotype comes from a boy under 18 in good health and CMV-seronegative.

CDR3: CASGGEGLTYNEQFF. In DNA, the CDR3 is TGCGCCAGCGGGGGGGAGGGCCTCACCTACAATGAGCAGTTCTTC. The chain has TRBV4-1 and TRBJ2-1; 7 bases fit TRBD2. CDR1 is MGHRA, CDR2 YSYEKL, per germline. V was clipped by 8 bases and J by 2 bases; unmatched bases: 9. This CDR3 has 15 amino acids.